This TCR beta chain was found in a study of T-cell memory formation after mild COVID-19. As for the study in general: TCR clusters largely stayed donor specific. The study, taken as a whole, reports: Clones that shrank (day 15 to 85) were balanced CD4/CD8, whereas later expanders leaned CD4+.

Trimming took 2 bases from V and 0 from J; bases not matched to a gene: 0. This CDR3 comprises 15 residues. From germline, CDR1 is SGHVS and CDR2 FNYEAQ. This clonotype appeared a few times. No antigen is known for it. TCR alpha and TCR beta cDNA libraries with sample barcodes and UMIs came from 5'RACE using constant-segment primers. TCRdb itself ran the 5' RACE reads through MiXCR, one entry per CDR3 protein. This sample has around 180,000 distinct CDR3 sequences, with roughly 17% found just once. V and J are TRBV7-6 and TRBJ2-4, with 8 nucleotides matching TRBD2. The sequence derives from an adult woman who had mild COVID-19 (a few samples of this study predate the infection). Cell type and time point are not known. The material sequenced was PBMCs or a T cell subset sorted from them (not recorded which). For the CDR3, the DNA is TGTGCCAGCAGCTTACTAGCGGGAGCCAAAAACATTCAGTACTTC. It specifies CASSLLAGAKNIQYF. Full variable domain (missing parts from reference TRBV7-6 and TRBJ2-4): GAGVSQSPRYKVTKRGQDVALRCDPISGHVSLYWYRQALGQGPEFLTYFNYEAQQDKSGLPNDRFSAERPEGSISTLTIQRTEQRDSAMYRCASSLLAGAKNIQYFGAGTRLSVL.